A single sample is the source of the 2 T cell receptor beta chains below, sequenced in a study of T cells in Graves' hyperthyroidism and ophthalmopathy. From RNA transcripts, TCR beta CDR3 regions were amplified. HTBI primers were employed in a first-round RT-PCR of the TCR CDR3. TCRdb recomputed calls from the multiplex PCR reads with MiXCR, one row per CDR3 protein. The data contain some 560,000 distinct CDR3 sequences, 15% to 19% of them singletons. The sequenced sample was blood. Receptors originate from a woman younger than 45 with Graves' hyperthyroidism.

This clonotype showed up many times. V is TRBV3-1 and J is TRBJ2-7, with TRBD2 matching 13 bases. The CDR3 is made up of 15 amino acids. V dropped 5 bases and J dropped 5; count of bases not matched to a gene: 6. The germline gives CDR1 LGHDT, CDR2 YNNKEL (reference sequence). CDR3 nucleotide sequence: TGTGCCAGCAGCTTTGGACTAGCGGGAGTAAACGAGCAGTACTTC. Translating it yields CASSFGLAGVNEQYF.

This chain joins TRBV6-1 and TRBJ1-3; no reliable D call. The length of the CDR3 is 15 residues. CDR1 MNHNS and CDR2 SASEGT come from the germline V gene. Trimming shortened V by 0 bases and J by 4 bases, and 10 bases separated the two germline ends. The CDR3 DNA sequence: TGTGCCAGCAGTGAAGCACCCGGGATAGGAAACACCATATATTTT. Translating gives CASSEAPGIGNTIYF.